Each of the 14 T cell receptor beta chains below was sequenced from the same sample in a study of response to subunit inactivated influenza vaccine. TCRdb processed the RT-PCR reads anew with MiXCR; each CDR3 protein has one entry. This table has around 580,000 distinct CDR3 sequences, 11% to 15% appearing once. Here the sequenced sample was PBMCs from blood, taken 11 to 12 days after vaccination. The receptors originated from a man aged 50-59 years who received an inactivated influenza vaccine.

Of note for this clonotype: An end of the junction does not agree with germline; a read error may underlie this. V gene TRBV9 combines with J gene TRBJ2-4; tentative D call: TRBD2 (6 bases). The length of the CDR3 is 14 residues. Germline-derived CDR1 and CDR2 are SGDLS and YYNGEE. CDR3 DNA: TGTGCCGGCAGCGTAGGAGGGACCAAAAACATTCAGTACTTC. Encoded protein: CAGSVGGTKNIQYF.

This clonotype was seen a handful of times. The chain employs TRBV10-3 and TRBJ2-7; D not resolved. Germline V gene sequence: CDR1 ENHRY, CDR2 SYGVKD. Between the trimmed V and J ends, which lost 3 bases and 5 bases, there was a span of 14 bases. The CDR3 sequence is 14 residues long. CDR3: CAISDPRLDDEQYF. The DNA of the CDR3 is TGTGCCATCAGTGACCCTCGGTTGGACGACGAGCAGTACTTC.

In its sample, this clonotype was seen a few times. This CDR3 is CASSLGRSQTQYF. CDR3 in DNA: TGTGCCAGCAGTTTGGGCAGGTCCCAGACCCAGTACTTC. This chain joins TRBV28 and TRBJ2-5; D is uncertain. Germline V gene sequence: CDR1 MDHEN, CDR2 SYDVKM. CDR3 size: 13 residues. V was shortened by 3 bases and J by 6 bases, with 11 bases between the two germline ends.

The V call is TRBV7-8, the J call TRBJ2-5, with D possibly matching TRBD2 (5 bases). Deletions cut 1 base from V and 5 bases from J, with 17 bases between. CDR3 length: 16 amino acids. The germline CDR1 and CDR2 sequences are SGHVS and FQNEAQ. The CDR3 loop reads CASSLGASGMRETQYF. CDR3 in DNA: TGTGCCAGCAGCTTAGGGGCCAGCGGAATGCGGGAGACCCAGTACTTC.

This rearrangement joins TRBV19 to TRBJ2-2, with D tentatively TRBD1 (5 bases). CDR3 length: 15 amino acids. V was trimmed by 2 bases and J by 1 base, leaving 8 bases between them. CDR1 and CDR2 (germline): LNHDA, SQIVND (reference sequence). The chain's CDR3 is CASSIWQGNTGELFF. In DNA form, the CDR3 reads TGTGCCAGTAGTATATGGCAGGGGAACACCGGGGAGCTGTTTTTT. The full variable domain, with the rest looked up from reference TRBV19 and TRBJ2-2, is DGGITQSPKYLFRKEGQNVTLSCEQNLNHDAMYWYRQDPGQGLRLIYYSQIVNDFQKGDIAEGYSVSREKKESFPLTVTSAQKNPTAFYLCASSIWQGNTGELFFGEGSRLTVL.

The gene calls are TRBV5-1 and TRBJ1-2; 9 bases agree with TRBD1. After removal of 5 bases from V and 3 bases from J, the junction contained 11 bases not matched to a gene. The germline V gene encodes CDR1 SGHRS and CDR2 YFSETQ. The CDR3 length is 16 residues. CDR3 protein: CASRSTGGSMDYGYTF. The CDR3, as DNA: TGCGCCAGCAGGTCCACAGGGGGCAGTATGGACTATGGCTACACCTTC.

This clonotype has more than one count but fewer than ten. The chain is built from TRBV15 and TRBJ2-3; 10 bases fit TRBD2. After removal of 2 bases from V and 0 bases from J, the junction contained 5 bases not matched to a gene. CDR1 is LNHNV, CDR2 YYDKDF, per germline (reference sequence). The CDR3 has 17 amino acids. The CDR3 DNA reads TGTGCCACCAGCAGACCCCGGACTAGCGGAAGCACAGATACGCAGTATTTT. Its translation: CATSRPRTSGSTDTQYF.

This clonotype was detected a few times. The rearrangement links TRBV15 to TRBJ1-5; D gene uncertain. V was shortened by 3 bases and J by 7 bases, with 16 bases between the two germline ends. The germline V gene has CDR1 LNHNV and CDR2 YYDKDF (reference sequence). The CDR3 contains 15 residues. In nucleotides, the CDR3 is TGTGCCACCAGCAGTAGAAGGGAGGTTGGGCAGCCCCAGCATTTT. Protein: CATSSRREVGQPQHF.

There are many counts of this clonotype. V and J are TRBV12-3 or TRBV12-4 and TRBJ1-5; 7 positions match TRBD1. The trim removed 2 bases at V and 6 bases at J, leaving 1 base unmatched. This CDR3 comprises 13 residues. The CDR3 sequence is CASSLTGAQPQHF. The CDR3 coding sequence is TGTGCCAGCAGTTTAACAGGGGCTCAGCCCCAGCATTTT.

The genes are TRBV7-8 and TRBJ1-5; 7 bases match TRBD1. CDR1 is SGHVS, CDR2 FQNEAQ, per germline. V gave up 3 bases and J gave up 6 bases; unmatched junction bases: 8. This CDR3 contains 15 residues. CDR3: CASSLGDRAFQPQHF. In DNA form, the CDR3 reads TGTGCCAGCAGCTTGGGCGACAGGGCCTTTCAGCCCCAGCATTTT.

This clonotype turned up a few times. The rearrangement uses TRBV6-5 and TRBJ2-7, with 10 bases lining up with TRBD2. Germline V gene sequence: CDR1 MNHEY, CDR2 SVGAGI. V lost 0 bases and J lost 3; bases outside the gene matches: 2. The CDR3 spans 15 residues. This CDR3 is CASSYSSSGGYEQYF. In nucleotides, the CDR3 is TGTGCCAGCAGTTACTCTTCTAGCGGGGGCTACGAGCAGTACTTC.

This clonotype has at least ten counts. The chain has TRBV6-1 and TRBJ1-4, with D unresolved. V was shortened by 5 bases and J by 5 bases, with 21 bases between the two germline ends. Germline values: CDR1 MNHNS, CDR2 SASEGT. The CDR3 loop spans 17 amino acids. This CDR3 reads CASSPRHLRRQNEKLFF. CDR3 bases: TGTGCCAGCAGTCCTAGACACCTAAGAAGACAAAATGAAAAACTGTTTTTT.

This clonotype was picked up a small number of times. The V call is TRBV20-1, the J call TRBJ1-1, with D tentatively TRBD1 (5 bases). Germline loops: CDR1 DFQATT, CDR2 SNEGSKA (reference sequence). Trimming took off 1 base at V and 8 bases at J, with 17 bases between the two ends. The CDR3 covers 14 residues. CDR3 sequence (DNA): TGCAGTGCTAGAGTGGGGGGTTCGAAGATAGAAGCTTTCTTT. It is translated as CSARVGGSKIEAFF.

The CDR3 region has the DNA TGCGCCAGCAGCTTATCACAGGGGGCCCACGAGCAGTACTTC. As protein: CASSLSQGAHEQYF. The genes are TRBV5-1 and TRBJ2-7; the match to TRBD1 covers 9 bases. The germline V gene encodes CDR1 SGHRS and CDR2 YFSETQ. J gave up 5 bases and V 2 bases, and 5 bases lay outside the gene matches. The CDR3 totals 14 residues.